This T cell receptor beta chain came from a study of T cells in Graves' hyperthyroidism and ophthalmopathy. The CDR3 runs 14 residues. CDR1 and CDR2 from the germline V gene are SGHRS and YFSETQ. Trimming stripped 4 bases from V and 6 bases from J, with 15 bases between. Authors of the study amplified TCR beta CDR3 regions from RNA transcripts. The TCR CDR3 first-round RT-PCR relied on the HTBI primer set. TCRdb fed the multiplex PCR reads into MiXCR, producing one record per CDR3 protein. This sample has about 580,000 distinct CDR3 sequences, with roughly 14% found just once. At least ten counts were recorded for this clonotype.

This TCR derives from a woman in her twenties or thirties with Graves' hyperthyroidism that later progressed to Graves' ophthalmopathy. The sequencing sample was made of blood. The rearrangement joins TRBV5-1 to TRBJ2-3; D possibly corresponds to TRBD1 (6 bases). CDR3 in amino acids: CASSPWTVEDTQYF. The CDR3 DNA is TGCGCCAGCAGCCCCTGGACAGTTGAGGATACGCAGTATTTT. The full variable domain, completed using reference TRBV5-1 and TRBJ2-3, is KAGVTQTPRYLIKTRGQQVTLSCSPISGHRSVSWYQQTPGQGLQFLFEYFSETQRNKGNFPGRFSGRQFSNSRSEMNVSTLELGDSALYLCASSPWTVEDTQYFGPGTRLTVL.